The rows below give T cell receptor beta chains drawn from one sample of a study of cytomegalovirus exposure and HLA in healthy donors. Repertoires were generated with immunoSEQ multiplex PCR, while TCRdb's copy carries only in-frame clones and drops some. The sample shows roughly 130,000 clones, 70% to 80% of them seen only once. What was sequenced was PBMCs. These receptors were obtained from a female donor in good health and CMV-seronegative. Each CDR3 is given with its conserved first and last residue. The D gene is left open where the match is weak. For some rows the clone size is stated as once, few or many, or as a class when expanded; others skip it.

J: TRBJ2-7
length: 15
V: TRBV4-1
size: .
D: .
DNA: TGCGCCAGCAGCTTGACATCCTCGAGCTCCTACGAGCAGTACTTC
CDR3: CASSLTSSSSYEQYF

J: TRBJ1-1
length: 14
V: TRBV30
size: .
D: .
DNA: TGTGCCTGGGGTTATGGGGAGGGGCGCACTGAAGCTTTCTTT
CDR3: CAWGYGEGRTEAFF

J: TRBJ1-5
length: 17
V: TRBV30
size: .
D: .
DNA: TGTGCCTGGAGTGTACCTATGGGGCGCGGGGGCAATCAGCCCCAGCATTTT
CDR3: CAWSVPMGRGGNQPQHF

J: TRBJ2-1
length: 18
V: TRBV5-4
size: few
D: TRBD2
DNA: TGTGCCAGCAGTCTGGAAGGGTGGCGGGAGGGGACCTACAATGAGCAGTTCTTC
CDR3: CASSLEGWREGTYNEQFF

J: TRBJ1-3
length: 16
V: TRBV4-1
size: .
D: .
DNA: TGCGCCAGCAGCCAAGGTCGGACAGAGCCTGGAAACACCATATATTTT
CDR3: CASSQGRTEPGNTIYF

J: TRBJ1-1
length: 15
V: TRBV19
size: .
D: .
DNA: TGTGCCAGTAGTATACAACACAGAATGAACGCTGAAGCTTTCTTT
CDR3: CASSIQHRMNAEAFF

J: TRBJ2-3
length: 15
V: TRBV30
size: .
D: TRBD1
DNA: TGTGCCTGGAGTGTACAAGACAGGGGACCAGATACGCAGTATTTT
CDR3: CAWSVQDRGPDTQYF

J: TRBJ2-3
length: 15
V: TRBV29-1
size: .
D: .
DNA: TGCAGCGTTGAAGTGGGGCAGGATGCCACAGATACGCAGTATTTT
CDR3: CSVEVGQDATDTQYF

J: TRBJ2-5
length: 15
V: TRBV9
size: .
D: TRBD2
DNA: TGTGCCAGCAGCGCGAGTAGCGGGAGCCACGAGACCCAGTACTTC
CDR3: CASSASSGSHETQYF

J: TRBJ2-5
length: 18
V: TRBV6-1
size: .
D: TRBD1
DNA: TGTGCCAGCAGTGTTGAGGGGACAGGGGGTGATAGGCAAGAGACCCAGTACTTC
CDR3: CASSVEGTGGDRQETQYF

J: TRBJ1-6
length: 18
V: TRBV5-1
size: .
D: .
DNA: TGCGCCAGCAGCCCAGGGTTCCGCGGCAGGGGAAATAATTCACCCCTCCACTTT
CDR3: CASSPGFRGRGNNSPLHF

J: TRBJ1-5
length: 15
V: TRBV6-1
size: .
D: .
DNA: TGTGCCAGCAGGGGTGTAGAGGTTAGCAATCAGCCCCAGCATTTT
CDR3: CASRGVEVSNQPQHF

J: TRBJ1-2
length: 14
V: TRBV5-1
size: .
D: .
DNA: TGCGCCAGCAGCTTGGCCGAAGGAGGGTATGGCTACACCTTC
CDR3: CASSLAEGGYGYTF

J: TRBJ2-1
length: 16
V: TRBV7-2
size: .
D: TRBD2
DNA: TGTGCCAGCAGCTTGGGACTAGCGGGAGTTACAAGTGAGCAGTTCTTC
CDR3: CASSLGLAGVTSEQFF

J: TRBJ2-7
length: 12
V: TRBV27
size: .
D: .
DNA: TGTGCCAGCGGGGCAGGGGTCTACGAGCAGTACTTC
CDR3: CASGAGVYEQYF

J: TRBJ1-1
length: 15
V: TRBV4-1
size: .
D: TRBD1
DNA: TGCGCCAGCAGCCAATCGGACAGGCAAAACACTGAAGCTTTCTTT
CDR3: CASSQSDRQNTEAFF

J: TRBJ1-4
length: 15
V: TRBV4-3
size: .
D: .
DNA: TGCGCCAGCAGCCAAGATAGAGCAACTAATGAAAAACTGTTTTTT
CDR3: CASSQDRATNEKLFF

J: TRBJ1-3
length: 14
V: TRBV5-4
size: .
D: .
DNA: TGTGCCAGCAGCCCGGGGGGAATTGGAAACACCATATATTTT
CDR3: CASSPGGIGNTIYF

J: TRBJ2-2
length: 15
V: TRBV2
size: .
D: TRBD1
DNA: TGTGCCAGCAGTGGGACAGGGGGCGCTGACGGGGAGCTGTTTTTT
CDR3: CASSGTGGADGELFF

J: TRBJ2-7
length: 15
V: TRBV5-6
size: .
D: .
DNA: TGTGCCAGCAGCTTGAATGGACAGTTCTCCTACGAGCAGTACTTC
CDR3: CASSLNGQFSYEQYF

J: TRBJ1-1
length: 15
V: TRBV19
size: .
D: TRBD1
DNA: TGTGCCAGTAGGGACAGGGGAAGGTTGAACACTGAAGCTTTCTTT
CDR3: CASRDRGRLNTEAFF

J: TRBJ1-1
length: 15
V: TRBV5-8
size: .
D: .
DNA: TGTGCCAGCAGCTTGGCCGGGGGAGGGAACACTGAAGCTTTCTTT
CDR3: CASSLAGGGNTEAFF

J: TRBJ1-6
length: 14
V: TRBV4-1
size: .
D: TRBD1
DNA: TGCGCCAGCAGCGACGGGGCAGGGGGCTCACCCCTCCACTTT
CDR3: CASSDGAGGSPLHF

J: TRBJ2-3
length: 15
V: TRBV30
size: few
D: TRBD1
DNA: TGTGCCTGGAAATTCGACAGGGGGCGTACAGATACGCAGTATTTT
CDR3: CAWKFDRGRTDTQYF

J: TRBJ1-1
length: 14
V: TRBV10-1
size: .
D: .
DNA: TGCGCCAGCCCCCGGGGCAGGGGGAACACTGAAGCTTTCTTT
CDR3: CASPRGRGNTEAFF

J: TRBJ1-6
length: 13
V: TRBV30
size: .
D: TRBD1
DNA: TGTGCCTGGAGGACAGGGAATAATTCACCCCTCCACTTT
CDR3: CAWRTGNNSPLHF

J: TRBJ1-5
length: 14
V: TRBV19
size: few
D: .
DNA: TGTGCCAGTAGTATAGGCTTAGATAATCAGCCCCAGCATTTT
CDR3: CASSIGLDNQPQHF

J: TRBJ1-3
length: 13
V: TRBV6-5
size: once
D: TRBD1
DNA: TGTGCCAGCAGCTCGACAGGGCAAAACACCATATATTTT
CDR3: CASSSTGQNTIYF

J: TRBJ2-4
length: 17
V: TRBV6-4
size: .
D: TRBD1
DNA: TGTGCCAGCAGTGACTCGGGACAGGAGTTCCCCAAAAACATTCAGTACTTC
CDR3: CASSDSGQEFPKNIQYF

J: TRBJ2-3
length: 19
V: TRBV30
size: .
D: TRBD2
DNA: TGTGCCTGGAGGGGTGGACAGGGGAAACTAGCGGGGGCGTCAGATACGCAGTATTTT
CDR3: CAWRGGQGKLAGASDTQYF

J: TRBJ1-1
length: 14
V: TRBV28
size: once
D: .
DNA: TGTGCCAGCAGTTTACGTCAGTTGGACACTGAAGCTTTCTTT
CDR3: CASSLRQLDTEAFF

J: TRBJ1-5
length: 16
V: TRBV6-1
size: .
D: .
DNA: TGTGCCAGCAGTGAAGGTTTGGGGGGGGGTGGACGGCCCCAGCATTTT
CDR3: CASSEGLGGGGRPQHF

J: TRBJ2-1
length: 17
V: TRBV29-1
size: .
D: TRBD2
DNA: TGCAGCGTTGAATGGATTAGCGGGGGGGCTGTCGACAATGAGCAGTTCTTC
CDR3: CSVEWISGGAVDNEQFF

J: TRBJ2-1
length: 10
V: TRBV29-1
size: .
D: .
DNA: TGCAGCGCAGGGTACAATGAGCAGTTCTTC
CDR3: CSAGYNEQFF

J: TRBJ1-2
length: 16
V: TRBV6-6
size: few
D: TRBD1
DNA: TGTGCCAGCAGAAACGGGACAGATTATTTCAGCTGGGGCTACACCTTC
CDR3: CASRNGTDYFSWGYTF

J: TRBJ1-6
length: 13
V: TRBV7-9
size: .
D: .
DNA: TGTGCCAGCAGACCCTTGGCCAACTCACCCCTCCACTTT
CDR3: CASRPLANSPLHF

J: TRBJ2-6
length: 18
V: TRBV30
size: .
D: .
DNA: TGTGCCTGGAGTTTCTCGGGACACCGATCCTCTGGGGCCAACGTCCTGACTTTC
CDR3: CAWSFSGHRSSGANVLTF

J: TRBJ1-5
length: 16
V: TRBV28
size: .
D: TRBD1
DNA: TGTGCCAGCAGTTCGTGGAGGGGACAGAACAATCAGCCCCAGCATTTT
CDR3: CASSSWRGQNNQPQHF

J: TRBJ2-7
length: 10
V: TRBV19
size: .
D: TRBD2
DNA: TGTGCCAGTCGGGGGGACGAGCAGTACTTC
CDR3: CASRGDEQYF

J: TRBJ1-2
length: 14
V: TRBV12-5
size: .
D: TRBD1
DNA: TGTGCTAGTGGAAGGGACAGGGAGGGCTATGGCTACACCTTC
CDR3: CASGRDREGYGYTF

J: TRBJ1-1
length: 15
V: TRBV4-3
size: once
D: .
DNA: TGCGCCAGCAGCCAAGACGATTTCAGCGGGGTTGAAGCTTTCTTT
CDR3: CASSQDDFSGVEAFF

J: TRBJ1-1
length: 14
V: TRBV27
size: .
D: .
DNA: TGTGCCAGCAGTCCAAGACGGTCGGGGACTGAAGCTTTCTTT
CDR3: CASSPRRSGTEAFF

J: TRBJ2-7
length: 11
V: TRBV28
size: once
D: .
DNA: TGTGCCAGCATCGGTCGGTACGAGCAGTACTTC
CDR3: CASIGRYEQYF

J: TRBJ1-4
length: 14
V: TRBV11-3
size: .
D: TRBD1
DNA: TGTGCCTCCGCGAGGGGACAGACTAATGAAAAACTGTTTTTT
CDR3: CASARGQTNEKLFF

J: TRBJ2-2
length: 16
V: TRBV5-6
size: .
D: TRBD2
DNA: TGTGCCAGCAGCTTGTTGTTGCGGGAGGGCCCCCGGGAGCTGTTTTTT
CDR3: CASSLLLREGPRELFF

J: TRBJ2-7
length: 17
V: TRBV7-9
size: .
D: .
DNA: TGTGCCAGCAGCCCCCAAACGACAGGACTTGTCTCCTACGAGCAGTACTTC
CDR3: CASSPQTTGLVSYEQYF